The 2 T cell receptor beta chains below all came from one sample that was sequenced in a study of cytomegalovirus exposure and HLA in healthy donors. The PCR employed 60 Vbeta primers together with 13 Jbeta primers. The assay was immunoSEQ multiplex PCR, and TCRdb's table has in-frame clones only and misses some. The sample data list tens of thousands of clones. Sequencing was carried out using PBMCs. Every receptor here comes from a man between 45 and 60 years old in good health and CMV-seropositive.

The chain recombines TRBV5-4 with TRBJ1-1; tentatively, D is TRBD1 (5 bases). The CDR3 is 18 residues long. Germline V gene data show CDR1 as SGHNT and CDR2 as YYREEE (reference sequence). Trimming took 0 bases from V and 0 from J, leaving 18 bases between them. The CDR3 bases are TGTGCCAGCAGCTTGGCACTAAGGACACCCGAAATGAACACTGAAGCTTTCTTT. This encodes CASSLALRTPEMNTEAFF. The full variable domain, completed using reference TRBV5-4 and TRBJ1-1, is ETGVTQSPTHLIKTRGQQVTLRCSSQSGHNTVSWYQQALGQGPQFIFQYYREEENGRGNFPPRFSGLQFPNYSSELNVNALELDDSALYLCASSLALRTPEMNTEAFFGQGTRLTVV.

This chain joins TRBV4-3 and TRBJ1-2; no clear D. CDR3 length equals 17 residues. Trimming left V 0 bases short and J 6 bases short, with 20 bases between. CDR1 and CDR2 (germline): LGHNA, YSLEER. The DNA for the CDR3 is TGCGCCAGCAGCCAAGACCGGGTAGGAGGGAAAGTCGATGGCTACACCTTC. The encoded protein is CASSQDRVGGKVDGYTF.